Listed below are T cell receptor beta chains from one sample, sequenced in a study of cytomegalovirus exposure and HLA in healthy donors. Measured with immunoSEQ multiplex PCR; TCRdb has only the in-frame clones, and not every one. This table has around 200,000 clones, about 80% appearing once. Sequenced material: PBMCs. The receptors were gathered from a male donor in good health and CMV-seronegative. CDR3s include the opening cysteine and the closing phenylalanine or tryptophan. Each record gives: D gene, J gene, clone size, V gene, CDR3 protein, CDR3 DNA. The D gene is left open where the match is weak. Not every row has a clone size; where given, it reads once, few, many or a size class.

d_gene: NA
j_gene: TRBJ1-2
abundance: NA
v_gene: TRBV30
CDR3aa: CAWSLRRDNYGYTF
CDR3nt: TGTGCCTGGAGCCTACGCAGGGATAACTATGGCTACACCTTC

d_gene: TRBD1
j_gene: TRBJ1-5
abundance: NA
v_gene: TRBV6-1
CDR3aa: CASRAGQREQPQHF
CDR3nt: TGTGCCAGCAGGGCGGGACAGCGAGAGCAGCCCCAGCATTTT

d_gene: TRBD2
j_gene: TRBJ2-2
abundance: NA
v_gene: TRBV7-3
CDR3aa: CASSGTSGRAGELFF
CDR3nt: TGTGCCAGCAGTGGGACTAGCGGGAGAGCCGGGGAGCTGTTTTTT

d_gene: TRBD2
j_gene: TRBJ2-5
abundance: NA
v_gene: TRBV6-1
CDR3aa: CAGRRLAGDQETQYF
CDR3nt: TGTGCCGGCCGCAGACTAGCGGGGGACCAAGAGACCCAGTACTTC

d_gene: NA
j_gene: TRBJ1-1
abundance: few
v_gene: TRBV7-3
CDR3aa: CASSLAGNTEAFF
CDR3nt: TGTGCCAGCAGCTTAGCAGGTAACACTGAAGCTTTCTTT

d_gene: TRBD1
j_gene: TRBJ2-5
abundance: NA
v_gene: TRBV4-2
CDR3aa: CASSQAIPGQGEETQYF
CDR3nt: TGTGCCAGCAGCCAGGCTATTCCGGGACAGGGAGAAGAGACCCAGTACTTC

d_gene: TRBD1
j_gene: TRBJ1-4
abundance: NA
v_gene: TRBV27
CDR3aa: CASSSRDRREKLFF
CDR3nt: TGTGCCAGCAGTTCTCGGGACAGGCGTGAAAAACTGTTTTTT

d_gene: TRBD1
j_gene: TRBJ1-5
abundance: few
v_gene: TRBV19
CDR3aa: CASSIRDREQPQHF
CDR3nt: TGTGCCAGTAGTATAAGAGACAGGGAACAGCCCCAGCATTTT

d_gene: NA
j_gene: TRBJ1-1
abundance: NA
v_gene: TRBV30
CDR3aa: CACAVGPEAFF
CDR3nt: TGTGCCTGCGCTGTGGGGCCCGAAGCTTTCTTT

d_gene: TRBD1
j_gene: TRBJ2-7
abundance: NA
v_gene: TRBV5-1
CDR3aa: CASSRDRGLYEQYF
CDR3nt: TGCGCCAGCAGCCGGGACAGGGGTCTGTACGAGCAGTACTTC

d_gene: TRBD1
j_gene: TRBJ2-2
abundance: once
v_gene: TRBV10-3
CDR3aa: CAISPGQGRNGELFF
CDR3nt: TGTGCCATCAGCCCGGGACAGGGTCGGAACGGGGAGCTGTTTTTT

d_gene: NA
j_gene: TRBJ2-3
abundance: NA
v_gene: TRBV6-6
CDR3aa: CASLEETHTQYF
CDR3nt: TGTGCCAGCCTAGAGGAGACGCATACGCAGTATTTT

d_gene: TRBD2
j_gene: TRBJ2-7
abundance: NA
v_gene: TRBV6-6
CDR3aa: CASSYRDGRVYEQYF
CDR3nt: TGTGCCAGCAGTTACCGTGACGGGAGGGTCTACGAGCAGTACTTC

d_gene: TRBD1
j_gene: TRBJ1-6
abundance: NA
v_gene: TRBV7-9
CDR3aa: CASSLEPGQRSSPLHF
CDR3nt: TGTGCCAGCAGCTTAGAGCCGGGACAGAGGAGCTCACCCCTCCACTTT

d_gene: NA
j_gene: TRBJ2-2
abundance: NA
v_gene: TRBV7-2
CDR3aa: CASSHTNTGELFF
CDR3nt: TGTGCCAGCAGCCATACAAATACCGGGGAGCTGTTTTTT

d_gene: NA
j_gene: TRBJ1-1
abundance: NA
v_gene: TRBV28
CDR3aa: CASSLRGRGNTEAFF
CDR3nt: TGTGCCAGCAGTTTAAGAGGCAGGGGTAACACTGAAGCTTTCTTT

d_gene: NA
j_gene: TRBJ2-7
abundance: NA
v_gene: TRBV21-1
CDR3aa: CAPGLAVSYEQYF
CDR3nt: TGTGCCCCCGGGCTAGCGGTCTCCTACGAGCAGTACTTC

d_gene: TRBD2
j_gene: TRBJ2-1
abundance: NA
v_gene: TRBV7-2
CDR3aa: CASSYRGGNEQFF
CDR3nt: TGTGCCAGCAGCTACCGGGGGGGCAATGAGCAGTTCTTC

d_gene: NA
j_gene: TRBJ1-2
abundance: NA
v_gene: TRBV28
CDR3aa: CASSLLGPGYGYTF
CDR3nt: TGTGCCAGCAGTTTATTAGGCCCAGGTTATGGCTACACCTTC

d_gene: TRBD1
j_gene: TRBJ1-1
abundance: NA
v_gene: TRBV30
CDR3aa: CAWSLDRTGAFNTEAFF
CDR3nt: TGTGCCTGGAGCCTCGACCGGACAGGGGCGTTCAACACTGAAGCTTTCTTT

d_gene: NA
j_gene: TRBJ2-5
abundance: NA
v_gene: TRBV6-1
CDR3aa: CASSLLQGRGETQYF
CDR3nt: TGTGCCAGCAGCTTACTACAGGGAAGGGGGGAGACCCAGTACTTC

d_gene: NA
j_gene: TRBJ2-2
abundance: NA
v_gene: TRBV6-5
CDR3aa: CASSYQRTGELFF
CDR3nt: TGTGCCAGCAGTTACCAGCGGACCGGGGAGCTGTTTTTT

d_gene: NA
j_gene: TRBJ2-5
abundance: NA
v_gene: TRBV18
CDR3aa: CASSPPSQETQYF
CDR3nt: TGTGCCAGCTCACCACCTTCACAGGAGACCCAGTACTTC

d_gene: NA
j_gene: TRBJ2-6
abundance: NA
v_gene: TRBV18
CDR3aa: CASSPRTGQGANVLTF
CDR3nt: TGTGCCAGCTCACCCCGTACAGGGCAGGGGGCCAACGTCCTGACTTTC

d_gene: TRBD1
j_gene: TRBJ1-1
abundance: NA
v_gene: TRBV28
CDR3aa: CASSTWTGANTEAFF
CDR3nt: TGTGCCAGCTCTACCTGGACAGGGGCGAACACTGAAGCTTTCTTT

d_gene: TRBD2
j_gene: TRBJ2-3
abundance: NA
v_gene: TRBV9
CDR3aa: CASSSSGGAENTQYF
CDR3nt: TGTGCCAGCAGCTCGAGCGGGGGGGCCGAGAATACGCAGTATTTT

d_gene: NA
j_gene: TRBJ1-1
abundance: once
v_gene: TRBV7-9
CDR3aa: CASTLDGANTEAFF
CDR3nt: TGTGCCAGCACCCTAGACGGAGCTAACACTGAAGCTTTCTTT

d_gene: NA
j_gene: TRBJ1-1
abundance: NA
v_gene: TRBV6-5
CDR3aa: CASSYSSGGTEAFF
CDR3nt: TGTGCCAGCAGTTACTCGTCCGGGGGCACTGAAGCTTTCTTT

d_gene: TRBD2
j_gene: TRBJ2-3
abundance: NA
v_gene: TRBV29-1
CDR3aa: CSVGGLAGGDTQYF
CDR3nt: TGCAGCGTTGGGGGACTAGCGGGAGGCGATACGCAGTATTTT

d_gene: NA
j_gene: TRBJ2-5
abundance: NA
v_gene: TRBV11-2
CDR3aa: CASSPTGSETQYF
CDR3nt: TGTGCCAGCAGCCCCACGGGTAGCGAGACCCAGTACTTC

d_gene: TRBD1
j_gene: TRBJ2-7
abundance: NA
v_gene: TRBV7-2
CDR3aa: CASSFDRGYEQYF
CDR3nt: TGTGCCAGCAGCTTTGACAGGGGATACGAGCAGTACTTC

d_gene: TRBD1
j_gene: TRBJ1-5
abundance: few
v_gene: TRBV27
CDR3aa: CASGTGAWNQPQHF
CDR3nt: TGTGCCAGTGGGACAGGGGCTTGGAATCAGCCCCAGCATTTT

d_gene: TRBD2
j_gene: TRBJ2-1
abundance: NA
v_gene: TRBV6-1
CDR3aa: CASRRGGEHEQFF
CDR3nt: TGTGCCAGCAGACGGGGGGGGGAACATGAGCAGTTCTTC

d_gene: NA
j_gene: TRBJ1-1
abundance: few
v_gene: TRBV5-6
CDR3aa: CASSSIVLRPRGTEAFF
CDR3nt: TGTGCCAGCAGCTCTATTGTTCTGCGCCCGAGGGGGACTGAAGCTTTCTTT

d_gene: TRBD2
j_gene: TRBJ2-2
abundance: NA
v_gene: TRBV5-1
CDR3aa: CASSQTSGPNTGELFF
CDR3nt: TGCGCCAGCAGCCAGACTAGCGGACCCAACACCGGGGAGCTGTTTTTT

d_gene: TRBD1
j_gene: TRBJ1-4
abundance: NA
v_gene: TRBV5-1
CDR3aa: CASSPRTGGIEKLFF
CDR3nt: TGCGCCAGCAGCCCCAGGACAGGGGGCATTGAAAAACTGTTTTTT

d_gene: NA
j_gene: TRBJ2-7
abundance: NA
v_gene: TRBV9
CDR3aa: CASSLEGVGEQYF
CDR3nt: TGTGCCAGCAGCTTAGAGGGGGTGGGCGAGCAGTACTTC

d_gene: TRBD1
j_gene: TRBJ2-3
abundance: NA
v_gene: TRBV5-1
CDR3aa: CASRSPTGGVPDTQYF
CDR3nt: TGCGCCAGCCGCTCCCCGACAGGGGGGGTCCCAGATACGCAGTATTTT

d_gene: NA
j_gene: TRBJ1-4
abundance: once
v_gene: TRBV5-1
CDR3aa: CASRSTGIRLWEKLFF
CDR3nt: TGCGCCAGCAGGAGCACGGGGATCCGCCTTTGGGAAAAACTGTTTTTT

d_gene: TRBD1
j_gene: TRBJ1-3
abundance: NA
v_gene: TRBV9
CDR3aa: CASSDTTGARNTIYF
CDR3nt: TGTGCCAGCAGTGATACGACAGGGGCTAGAAACACCATATATTTT

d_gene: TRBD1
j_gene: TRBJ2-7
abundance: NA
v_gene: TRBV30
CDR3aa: CAWSVGQGPNYEQYF
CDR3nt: TGTGCCTGGAGTGTCGGACAGGGGCCTAACTACGAGCAGTACTTC

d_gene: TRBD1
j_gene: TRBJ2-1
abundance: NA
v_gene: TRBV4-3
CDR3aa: CASSPMGQGGNEQFF
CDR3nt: TGCGCCAGCAGCCCTATGGGACAGGGTGGCAATGAGCAGTTCTTC

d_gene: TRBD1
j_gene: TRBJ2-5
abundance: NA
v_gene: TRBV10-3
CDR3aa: CAISEGQGSHQETQYF
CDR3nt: TGTGCCATCAGTGAAGGACAGGGTAGTCACCAAGAGACCCAGTACTTC

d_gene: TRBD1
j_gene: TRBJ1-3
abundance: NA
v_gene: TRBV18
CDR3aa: CASSPPWDSSGNTIYF
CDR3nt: TGTGCCAGCTCACCACCCTGGGACAGTTCTGGAAACACCATATATTTT

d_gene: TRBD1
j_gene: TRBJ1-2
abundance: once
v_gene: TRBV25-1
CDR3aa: CASSEQGAFYGYTF
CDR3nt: TGTGCCAGCAGTGAACAGGGGGCTTTCTATGGCTACACCTTC

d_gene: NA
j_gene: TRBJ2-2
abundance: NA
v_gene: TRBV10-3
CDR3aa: CAITEDRTTGELFF
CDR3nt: TGTGCCATCACCGAAGACAGGACCACCGGGGAGCTGTTTTTT

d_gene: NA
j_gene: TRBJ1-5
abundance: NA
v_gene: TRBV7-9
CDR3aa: CASSLGLGNQPQHF
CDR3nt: TGTGCCAGCAGCTTAGGTTTAGGCAATCAGCCCCAGCATTTT

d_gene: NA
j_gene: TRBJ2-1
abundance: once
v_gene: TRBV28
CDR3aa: CASSPMGHVYDNEQFF
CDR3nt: TGTGCCAGCAGTCCCATGGGACACGTATATGACAATGAGCAGTTCTTC

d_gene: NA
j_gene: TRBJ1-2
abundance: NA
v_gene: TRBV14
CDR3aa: CASSQEGLYGYTF
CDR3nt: TGTGCCAGCAGCCAAGAGGGCCTCTATGGCTACACCTTC

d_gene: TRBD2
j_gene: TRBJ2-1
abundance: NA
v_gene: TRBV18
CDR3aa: CASSPRTSGRYSDEQFF
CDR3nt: TGTGCCAGCTCACCACGGACTAGCGGGAGATATTCGGATGAGCAGTTCTTC